This entry is about one TCR beta chain. A single record per CDR3 protein comes from TCRdb applying MiXCR to the PCR reads. The top ten clones hold about a tenth of a sample with about 93,000 distinct CDR3 sequences, about half of them seen once. This entry is derived from a study of CDR3 diversity in severe acne. V was pared by 3 bases and J by 1 base, with 4 bases of the junction left unmatched. The CDR3 runs 16 residues. Germline values: CDR1 SGDLS, CDR2 YYNGEE. The sequenced sample consisted of blood. The sequence was obtained from a male donor in good health, serving as a control. J is TRBJ2-5 and V is TRBV9, with 12 bases identical to TRBD2. The CDR3 sequence: CASSAGTSGFQETQYF. The CDR3 DNA follows: TGTGCCAGCAGCGCCGGGACTAGCGGGTTCCAAGAGACCCAGTACTTC.